These 30 T cell receptor beta chains share one sample of origin, sequenced in a study of liver allograft versus peripheral blood T cells. Study summary: Comparative analysis was performed on T cell receptor repertoires from transplanted livers and from recipients' peripheral blood.

TCRdb passed the reads through MiXCR, listing each CDR3 protein once. The sample consists of roughly 8,500 distinct CDR3 sequences, 25% to 30% of them appearing once. The receptors originated from a human patient who had a liver transplant. Some T cells may trace back to the graft donor.

The rearrangement links TRBV30 to TRBJ1-1; no firm D call. V lost 3 bases, J lost 1 base, and 12 bases lay in between. The length of the CDR3 is 14 residues. CDR1 and CDR2 (germline): GTSNPN, SVGIG (reference sequence). The CDR3 sequence: CAWSDVRGNTEAFF. The CDR3 bases are TGTGCCTGGAGCGATGTACGGGGGAACACTGAAGCTTTCTTT.

This chain uses TRBV20-1 with TRBJ1-5, with 9 bases matching TRBD1. This CDR3 comprises 15 residues. Per germline, CDR1 DFQATT and CDR2 SNEGSKA (reference sequence). Germline trimming cut 2 bases from V and 4 bases from J; bases unmatched to any gene: 6. This CDR3 reads CSARRGTGLNQPQHF. The CDR3, as DNA: TGCAGTGCTAGACGAGGGACAGGGCTAAATCAGCCCCAGCATTTT.

This clonotype is deemed medium-sized. The V gene is TRBV20-1, the J gene TRBJ2-1, with D tentatively TRBD1 or TRBD2 (6 bases each). Trimming pared 5 bases from V and 8 bases from J, leaving 10 bases between. The CDR3 covers 11 residues. Germline assignment: CDR1 DFQATT and CDR2 SNEGSKA (reference sequence). The CDR3 reads CSAERGDEQFF. CDR3 DNA sequence: TGCAGTGCTGAGAGGGGGGATGAGCAGTTCTTC.

In this sample, this clonotype is medium-sized. This rearrangement joins TRBV6-6 to TRBJ2-3; TRBD2 aligns across 10 bases. The ends lost 2 bases at V and 5 bases at J; junction bases unmatched: 7. Germline V gene sequence: CDR1 MNHNY, CDR2 SVGAGI (reference sequence). The CDR3 sequence is 16 residues long. CDR3 coding DNA: TGTGCCAGCAGTTACCCGAGCGGGGGGGCCGGAGATACGCAGTATTTT. Amino acid sequence: CASSYPSGGAGDTQYF.

This clonotype was counted once. V is TRBV15 and J is TRBJ1-1; 9 bases map to TRBD1. Germline CDR1 is LNHNV and CDR2 is YYDKDF (reference sequence). This CDR3 region has 14 residues. J lost 2 bases, V lost 3 bases, and 1 base had no gene match. The CDR3 reads CATSRTGGNTEAFF. As DNA, the CDR3 is TGTGCCACCAGCAGGACAGGGGGAAACACTGAAGCTTTCTTT.

This clonotype ranks as medium-sized. The rearrangement joins TRBV27 to TRBJ2-3; 10 nucleotides agree with TRBD2. V lost 8 bases to trimming and J lost 9 bases; unmatched junction nucleotides: 11. The CDR3 consists of 14 residues. Germline V gives CDR1 MNHEY, CDR2 SMNVEV (reference sequence). The CDR3 here is CASHKREGGRTQYF. The CDR3 DNA is TGTGCCAGCCACAAGCGGGAGGGGGGTAGGACGCAGTATTTT.

This clonotype was counted at least ten times. The rearrangement uses TRBV6-1 and TRBJ2-7; 9 bases fit TRBD2. The CDR3 sequence is 15 residues long. V lost 1 base and J lost 4; bases outside the gene matches: 5. Germline CDR1 and CDR2: MNHNS and SASEGT. The CDR3 region has the DNA TGTGCCAGCAGTGAAGGGACTAGCGACATTTACGAGCAGTACTTC. Its translation is CASSEGTSDIYEQYF.

The chain is built from TRBV5-6 and TRBJ1-2, with D possibly matching TRBD1 (5 bases). Germline CDR1 is SGHDT and CDR2 is YYEEEE. Trimming cost V 0 bases and J 6 bases, with 21 bases left between them. The CDR3 loop spans 17 amino acids. DNA for the CDR3: TGTGCCAGCAGCTTGGGTGGCAGGACTATGGGGCTCGATGGCTACACCTTC. This sequence encodes CASSLGGRTMGLDGYTF. Together with reference TRBV5-6 and TRBJ1-2, the CDR3 gives the full variable domain: DAGVTQSPTHLIKTRGQQVTLRCSPKSGHDTVSWYQQALGQGPQFIFQYYEEEERQRGNFPDRFSGHQFPNYSSELNVNALLLGDSALYLCASSLGGRTMGLDGYTFGSGTRLTVV.

By its share, this clonotype is medium-sized. The V call is TRBV6-6, the J call TRBJ1-5; D is possibly TRBD1 (6 bases). Germline CDR1 is MNHNY and CDR2 is SVGAGI (reference sequence). The germline V and J ends were trimmed by 6 bases and 4 bases, with 22 bases remaining between them. The CDR3 is 17 amino acids. CDR3 amino acids: CASSPPVTGTKNQPQHF. The CDR3 DNA sequence: TGTGCCAGCAGCCCCCCTGTTACAGGGACAAAAAATCAGCCCCAGCATTTT.

The sample holds a few counts of this clonotype. The V call is TRBV20-1, the J call TRBJ2-3; unclear D gene. Trimming removed 3 bases at V and 1 base at J, with 5 bases between. The CDR3 spans 12 residues. Germline CDR1 and CDR2: DFQATT and SNEGSKA (reference sequence). The CDR3, as DNA: TGCAGTGCTAGTCTGGGCACAGATACGCAGTATTTT. It is translated as CSASLGTDTQYF.

This clonotype was observed a few times. The chain has TRBV6-1 and TRBJ1-2; no clear D gene. The germline V gene has CDR1 MNHNS and CDR2 SASEGT. The CDR3 has 11 residues. Trimming shortened V by 7 bases and J by 5 bases, and 8 bases separated the two germline ends. CDR3 bases: TGTGCCAGCACTTCCCAATATGGCTACACCTTC. Its translation is CASTSQYGYTF.

With respect to this clonotype: This sequence may be a read error, since a much larger clone differs from it by one base. V usage is TRBV27 and J usage is TRBJ1-1; the D gene is possibly TRBD1 (6 bases). V was clipped by 3 bases and J by 7 bases, with 12 bases between them. This CDR3 is 13 amino acids long. Germline CDR1 is MNHEY and CDR2 is SMNVEV (reference sequence). The CDR3 DNA reads as TGTGCCAGCAGTTTCCGGGGGGGCGGTGAAGCTTTCTTT. Translation: CASSFRGGGEAFF.

This clonotype was seen more than once but under ten times. The chain has TRBV20-1 and TRBJ1-1, with D tentatively TRBD1 (5 bases). V lost 3 bases and J 4 bases, leaving 12 bases between the germline ends. The CDR3 has 13 residues. The germline V gene encodes CDR1 DFQATT and CDR2 SNEGSKA (reference sequence). CDR3 in DNA: TGCAGTGCTAGGAGGCAGGGAGGCACTGAAGCTTTCTTT. It yields the protein CSARRQGGTEAFF.

The chain links TRBV6-7 to TRBJ1-6, with D possibly TRBD1 on 6 matching bases. TRBV6-7 is reported as an ORF; its role is uncertain. The CDR3 loop spans 15 amino acids. The V end was cut by 4 bases, the J end by 9 bases, with 16 bases between. CDR3 in amino acids: CASSLYQGRISPLHF. DNA for the CDR3: TGTGCCAGCAGTTTATATCAGGGGAGGATTTCACCCCTCCACTTT.

The rearrangement uses TRBV28 and TRBJ2-5, with D unclear. The CDR3 runs to 13 residues. The germline V and J ends were trimmed by 3 bases and 7 bases, with 12 bases remaining between them. The germline CDR1 and CDR2 sequences are MDHEN and SYDVKM. The CDR3 DNA reads TGTGCCAGCAGTTTGAATCGTGAAGCGACCCAGTACTTC. Amino acid sequence: CASSLNREATQYF.

The chain uses TRBV7-8 and TRBJ2-1; the D is unclear. CDR3 size: 14 residues. The ends were cut back, 3 bases at V and 3 bases at J, with 9 bases in the middle. Germline V gives CDR1 SGHVS, CDR2 FQNEAQ. In DNA, the CDR3 is TGTGCCAGCAGCTTTGGACGCTTCTACAATGAGCAGTTCTTC. Translating gives CASSFGRFYNEQFF.

This clonotype was observed a single time. V gene TRBV7-2 combines with J gene TRBJ1-1; no definite D call. Looked up from germline, CDR1 is SGHTA and CDR2 is FQGNSA. This CDR3 comprises 16 residues. V was clipped by 2 bases and J by 0 bases, with 13 bases between them. The CDR3 region is CASSLSPQPMNTEAFF. The CDR3 DNA is TGTGCCAGCAGCTTAAGTCCCCAACCCATGAACACTGAAGCTTTCTTT.

This clonotype has only a few counts. The CDR3 reads CASSPTGSGGGYTF. The DNA of the CDR3 is TGTGCCAGCAGTCCTACAGGGAGTGGAGGAGGCTACACCTTC. V usage is TRBV2 and J usage is TRBJ1-2; D possibly corresponds to TRBD1 (6 bases). V shed 5 bases and J shed 8 bases, with 18 bases lying between them. Germline loops: CDR1 SNHLY, CDR2 FYNNEI. This CDR3 region has 14 residues.

The chain employs TRBV6-2 or TRBV6-3 and TRBJ1-1; TRBD1 is a possible D gene (6 bases). The CDR3 consists of 11 residues. Trimming left V 6 bases short and J 11 bases short, with 13 bases between. Germline V gene data show CDR1 as MNHEY and CDR2 as SVGEGT. The CDR3 spells CASSKGGEAFF. The CDR3 coding sequence is TGTGCCAGCAGCAAAGGGGGTGAGGCTTTCTTT.

V and J are TRBV6-5 and TRBJ2-2; TRBD1 might be the D (7 bases). The CDR3 extends over 17 amino acids. CDR1 and CDR2 from the germline V gene are MNHEY and SVGAGI. Deletions cut 4 bases from V and 8 bases from J, with 23 bases between. CDR3 amino acids: CASSSRGVGALAGELFF. In DNA form, the CDR3 reads TGTGCCAGCAGTTCCAGGGGGGTTGGGGCGTTAGCGGGGGAGCTGTTTTTT.

In this sample, this clonotype turned up a few times. The chain employs TRBV20-1 and TRBJ1-5; the D gene is possibly TRBD1 (5 bases). The CDR3 loop spans 13 amino acids. Germline V gene data show CDR1 as DFQATT and CDR2 as SNEGSKA (reference sequence). Trimming cost V 5 bases and J 5 bases, with 13 bases left between them. Here the CDR3 reads CSAYQQDHQPQHF. The DNA of the CDR3 is TGCAGTGCTTACCAACAGGATCATCAGCCCCAGCATTTT.

This chain connects TRBV27 to TRBJ2-1, with 7 bases lining up with TRBD2. CDR1 MNHEY and CDR2 SMNVEV come from the germline V gene (reference sequence). This CDR3 spans 14 amino acids. The V gene end was trimmed by 8 bases and the J gene end by 4 bases; junction bases not matched to a gene: 8. The chain's CDR3 is CASRIAGDYNEQFF. CDR3 in DNA: TGTGCCAGCCGGATAGCGGGTGATTACAATGAGCAGTTCTTC.

To note about this clonotype: A much larger clone sits a single nucleotide away, making a read error possible. The genes are TRBV27 and TRBJ2-7, with TRBD1 as a possible D gene (5 bases). The CDR3 totals 13 residues. V shed 9 bases and J shed 2 bases, with 14 bases lying between them. CDR1 and CDR2 (germline): MNHEY, SMNVEV (reference sequence). CDR3 in DNA: TGTGCCAGAAGTCGACAGCGCACCTACGAGCAGTACTTC. Translation: CARSRQRTYEQYF.

In its sample, this clonotype ranks as medium-sized (0.01 to 0.1%). For the CDR3, the DNA is TGTGCCAGCAGCTTAGGAGGGACAGGGGCAAATTCACCCCTCCACTTT. As protein: CASSLGGTGANSPLHF. This chain links TRBV7-2 with TRBJ1-6; the match to TRBD1 covers 10 bases. After removal of 1 base from V and 7 bases from J, the junction contained 4 bases not matched to a gene. CDR3 length equals 16 residues. CDR1 SGHTA and CDR2 FQGNSA come from the germline V gene. Together with reference TRBV7-2 and TRBJ1-6, the CDR3 gives the full variable domain: GAGVSQSPSNKVTEKGKDVELRCDPISGHTALYWYRQSLGQGLEFLIYFQGNSAPDKSGLPSDRFSAERTGGSVSTLTIQRTQQEDSAVYLCASSLGGTGANSPLHFGNGTRLTVT.

The chain links TRBV18 to TRBJ2-1; 9 nucleotides match TRBD2. Per germline, CDR1 KGHSH and CDR2 LQKENI. There are 14 residues in the CDR3. The V and J ends lost 7 bases and 8 bases, in that order; junction bases with no gene match: 9. CDR3 sequence reads: CASFSSGGMYEQFF. CDR3 DNA: TGTGCCAGCTTTTCGAGCGGGGGGATGTATGAGCAGTTCTTC.

J is TRBJ2-7 and V is TRBV18, with D perhaps assigned TRBD1 or TRBD2 (5 bases each). V lost 3 bases and J lost 3, with 12 bases in between. The CDR3 extends over 14 amino acids. The germline V gene has CDR1 KGHSH and CDR2 LQKENI. The CDR3 here is CASSPGTTNYEQYF. The CDR3 nucleotides are TGTGCCAGCTCACCTGGGACGACCAACTACGAGCAGTACTTC.

In its sample, this clonotype was seen many times. The chain recombines TRBV7-9 with TRBJ1-4, with 7 nucleotides matching TRBD1. The CDR3 is 14 amino acids. Germline V gives CDR1 SEHNR, CDR2 FQNEAQ (reference sequence). Unmatched junction bases numbered 1, after V lost 3 bases and J lost 3 bases. Here the CDR3 DNA reads TGTGCCAGCAGCTTCACAGGGGCTAATGAAAAACTGTTTTTT. It codes for CASSFTGANEKLFF. Supplemented by reference TRBV7-9 and TRBJ1-4, the full variable domain reads DTGVSQNPRHKITKRGQNVTFRCDPISEHNRLYWYRQTLGQGPEFLTYFQNEAQLEKSRLLSDRFSAERPKGSFSTLEIQRTEQGDSAMYLCASSFTGANEKLFFGSGTQLSVL.

This clonotype was seen only a few times. V gene TRBV3-1 combines with J gene TRBJ1-2, with unresolved D. Trimming stripped 2 bases from V and 2 bases from J, with 9 bases between. Germline CDR1 and CDR2: LGHDT and YNNKEL (reference sequence). The CDR3 covers 14 residues. Here the CDR3 DNA reads TGTGCCAGCAGCCAACCTGACGGAAACTATGGCTACACCTTC. This sequence encodes CASSQPDGNYGYTF.

This clonotype ranks as medium-sized (0.01 to 0.1%). The chain joins TRBV30 to TRBJ1-2; tentatively, D is TRBD1 (5 bases). CDR3 size: 14 residues. Germline CDR1 and CDR2: GTSNPN and SVGIG (reference sequence). Trimming shortened V by 1 base and J by 3 bases, and 12 bases separated the two germline ends. CDR3 region: CAWSGDFKDYGYTF. DNA of the CDR3: TGTGCCTGGAGTGGGGACTTTAAAGACTATGGCTACACCTTC.

There are many counts of this clonotype. The chain employs TRBV28 and TRBJ2-5; the D gene is possibly TRBD1 (5 bases). V lost 2 bases and J 4 bases, leaving 8 bases between the germline ends. Germline loops: CDR1 MDHEN, CDR2 SYDVKM. The CDR3 loop spans 13 amino acids. CDR3 DNA: TGTGCCAGCAGTTTAGCAGGGTCAGAGACCCAGTACTTC. This codes for CASSLAGSETQYF.